These 27 T cell receptor beta chains originate from one sample sequenced in a study of cytomegalovirus exposure and HLA in healthy donors. The PCR used 60 Vbeta and 13 Jbeta primers. Generated by immunoSEQ multiplex PCR, the TCRdb table keeps only in-frame clones and is missing some. The sample holds 120,000 or so clones, approximately 80% seen once. Source material: PBMCs. The receptors shown here come from a woman aged 60-75 years in good health and CMV-seropositive.

The chain carries TRBV5-5 and TRBJ1-5; D remains unclear. CDR3 size: 17 residues. The germline V gene encodes CDR1 SGHKS and CDR2 YYEKEE (reference sequence). V was clipped by 1 base and J by 4 bases, with 18 bases between them. The CDR3 sequence: CASSLNQVSGGNQPQHF. Written as DNA, the CDR3 is TGTGCCAGCAGCTTGAATCAGGTATCAGGCGGGAATCAGCCCCAGCATTTT. The entire variable domain, with the rest obtained from reference TRBV5-5 and TRBJ1-5, is as follows: DAGVTQSPTHLIKTRGQQVTLRCSPISGHKSVSWYQQVLGQGPQFIFQYYEKEERGRGNFPDRFSARQFPNYSSELNVNALLLGDSALYLCASSLNQVSGGNQPQHFGDGTRLSIL.

The chain uses TRBV7-9 and TRBJ2-7; tentative D call: TRBD2 (5 bases). V lost 2 bases, J lost 6 bases, and 14 bases lay in between. CDR1 and CDR2 from the germline V gene are SEHNR and FQNEAQ (reference sequence). The CDR3 spans 14 residues. The CDR3 DNA reads TGTGCCAGCAGCTTATTGGCTAGGGCGGGCGAGCAGTACTTC. As protein: CASSLLARAGEQYF.

This clone was observed a few times. Written as DNA, the CDR3 is TGCGCCAGCAGCACCGGGACAGACTACACTGAAGCTTTCTTT. This codes for CASSTGTDYTEAFF. The chain employs TRBV5-1 and TRBJ1-1, with TRBD1 matching over 7 bases. Germline V gene data show CDR1 as SGHRS and CDR2 as YFSETQ. The CDR3 contains 14 residues. V gave up 4 bases and J gave up 3 bases; unmatched junction bases: 6.

The CDR3: CSVVGGGSQPQHF. For the CDR3, the DNA is TGCAGCGTTGTTGGGGGAGGGAGTCAGCCCCAGCATTTT. The chain joins TRBV29-1 to TRBJ1-5; possibly TRBD1 for D (5 bases). The CDR3 contains 13 residues. The germline gives CDR1 SQVTM, CDR2 ANQGSEA. V gave up 4 bases and J gave up 6 bases, with 13 bases separating them.

A word on this clone: Because it lacks the conserved phenylalanine or tryptophan at the end, this CDR3 is likely a read error. V usage is TRBV6-1 and J usage is TRBJ1-2; D perhaps matches TRBD1 (5 bases). The V end lost 3 bases, the J end lost 8 bases, and 16 bases lay between the germline ends. Germline CDR1 is MNHNS and CDR2 is SASEGT. The CDR3 contains 14 residues. CDR3 sequence: CASSEHRPRDGYTL. DNA of the CDR3: TGTGCCAGCAGTGAGCACAGGCCGCGCGACGGCTACACCCTC.

CDR3 in amino acids: CASRRLGELTDTQYF. The CDR3 nucleotides are TGCGCCAGCCGTCGACTAGGGGAACTCACAGATACGCAGTATTTT. The V and J genes are TRBV5-1 and TRBJ2-3, with D maybe TRBD2 (6 bases). Germline V lookup: CDR1 SGHRS, CDR2 YFSETQ. The CDR3 runs 15 residues. Trimming removed 7 bases at V and 2 bases at J, with 17 bases between.

This chain uses TRBV11-2 with TRBJ2-5; 7 positions agree with TRBD2. The end of the DNA aligns better with TRBJ2-7, so the J call may be wrong. Germline CDR1 SGHAT, CDR2 FQNNGV. The CDR3 has 15 residues. CDR3 sequence: CASSLKLAETYEQYF. The CDR3 DNA follows: TGTGCCAGCAGCTTAAAGCTAGCGGAAACGTACGAGCAGTACTTC.

The chain has TRBV6-1 and TRBJ2-1; D remains ambiguous. Trimming shortened V by 4 bases and J by 4 bases, and 5 bases separated the two germline ends. The germline gives CDR1 MNHNS, CDR2 SASEGT. The CDR3 runs to 12 residues. CDR3 residues: CASSASYNEQFF. The DNA for the CDR3 is TGTGCCAGCAGTGCGAGTTACAATGAGCAGTTCTTC.

V and J are TRBV9 and TRBJ2-2; 9 bases are a match to TRBD2. After removal of 0 bases from V and 4 bases from J, the junction contained 7 bases not matched to a gene. CDR3 length: 17 residues. CDR1 is SGDLS and CDR2 is YYNGEE in the germline V gene. The CDR3 reads CASSVDPSGKGTGELFF. In DNA form, the CDR3 reads TGTGCCAGCAGCGTAGATCCTAGCGGGAAAGGCACCGGGGAGCTGTTTTTT.

About this clone: Other DNA sequences of this sample code for an identical CDR3. The rearrangement links TRBV5-4 to TRBJ2-7; maybe TRBD1 (6 bases). V was clipped by 0 bases and J by 3 bases, with 10 bases between them. CDR3 size: 14 residues. The germline V gene encodes CDR1 SGHNT and CDR2 YYREEE (reference sequence). CDR3 DNA sequence: TGTGCCAGCAGCTTGGGGGGACAAATCTACGAGCAGTACTTC. Protein sequence: CASSLGGQIYEQYF.

This sequence joins TRBV5-5 and TRBJ2-5, with TRBD2 identical over 8 bases. The J segment lost 5 bases and the V segment lost 0 bases, leaving 9 bases of the junction unmatched. Germline V gives CDR1 SGHKS, CDR2 YYEKEE (reference sequence). The CDR3 is 16 residues long. This CDR3 reads CASSLGLALDMETQYF. The CDR3 bases are TGTGCCAGCAGCTTGGGACTAGCGCTCGACATGGAGACCCAGTACTTC.

About this clone: A read error may account for a junction end that differs from germline. The V and J genes are TRBV7-7 and TRBJ2-1; the match to TRBD2 covers 7 bases. Germline CDR1 SSHAT, CDR2 FNYEAQ (reference sequence). This CDR3 region has 15 residues. The CDR3, as DNA: TGTGCTAGCAGCTTAGGGGAGGGCCTCTACAATGAGCAGTTCTTC. It yields the protein CASSLGEGLYNEQFF.

CDR3 bases: TGCAGCGTTGCCGGGACAGGGACGGATCCCGGGGCCAACGTCCTGACTTTC. The encoded protein is CSVAGTGTDPGANVLTF. This rearrangement joins TRBV29-1 to TRBJ2-6, with 9 bases lining up with TRBD1. The junction had 11 bases not matched to a gene; V was cut back by 4 bases and J by 4 bases. The germline CDR1 and CDR2 sequences are SQVTM and ANQGSEA. CDR3 length: 17 residues.

The chain joins TRBV5-8 to TRBJ2-2, with 8 positions matching TRBD2. The germline V gene has CDR1 SGHTS and CDR2 YDEGEE. The V segment lost 4 bases and the J segment 5 bases; nucleotides outside the gene matches: 10. There are 16 residues in the CDR3. The CDR3 DNA sequence: TGTGCCAGCAGCAAAGGACTAGCCTCATGGACCGGGGAGCTGTTTTTT. It translates to CASSKGLASWTGELFF.

The chain uses TRBV9 and TRBJ1-2; TRBD1 matches at 12 bases. There are 17 residues in the CDR3. The germline V gene has CDR1 SGDLS and CDR2 YYNGEE. V was pared by 4 bases and J by 3 bases, with 10 bases of the junction left unmatched. CDR3 bases: TGTGCCAGCAGCCCACGGGACAGGGGGCGCGGAGACTATGGCTACACCTTC. Translated: CASSPRDRGRGDYGYTF.

The chain combines TRBV5-1 with TRBJ1-1, with 7 bases matching TRBD1. V gave up 3 bases and J gave up 0 bases; unmatched junction bases: 2. Germline values: CDR1 SGHRS, CDR2 YFSETQ. The CDR3 length is 14 residues. The CDR3, as DNA: TGCGCCAGCAGCTCACAGGGGCTGAACACTGAAGCTTTCTTT. It translates to CASSSQGLNTEAFF.

The chain links TRBV29-1 to TRBJ2-7; 14 nucleotides align to TRBD2. Germline lookup yields CDR1 SQVTM and CDR2 ANQGSEA. V gave up 0 bases and J gave up 7 bases; unmatched junction bases: 5. This CDR3 spans 15 amino acids. The CDR3 region is CSVEDRGLAGVEQYF. CDR3 DNA: TGCAGCGTTGAAGATAGGGGACTAGCGGGAGTTGAGCAGTACTTC.

This clone was counted only a few times. The chain uses TRBV6-6 and TRBJ2-7, with 12 nucleotides matching TRBD2. The CDR3 contains 15 residues. Germline assignment: CDR1 MNHNY and CDR2 SVGAGI (reference sequence). V gave up 2 bases and J gave up 1 base; unmatched junction bases: 0. CDR3: CASSYLAGGSYEQYF. The DNA for the CDR3 is TGTGCCAGCAGTTACCTAGCGGGAGGGTCCTACGAGCAGTACTTC.

This rearrangement joins TRBV2 to TRBJ1-1; D perhaps matches TRBD1 (6 bases). The CDR3 is 15 amino acids. V lost 5 bases and J lost 4, with 17 bases in between. Germline CDR1 and CDR2: SNHLY and FYNNEI. CDR3 nucleotides: TGTGCCAGCAGTAGGCCAGGGGCGGTAGGCACTGAAGCTTTCTTT. It translates to CASSRPGAVGTEAFF.

CDR3 coding DNA: TGTGCCAGCAGCGCGAGCGTCGATCAGCCCCAGCATTTT. Residues: CASSASVDQPQHF. The V and J genes are TRBV11-2 and TRBJ1-5, with D unresolved. The germline V and J ends were trimmed by 5 bases and 5 bases, with 10 bases remaining between them. The CDR3 has 13 amino acids. CDR1 is SGHAT, CDR2 FQNNGV, per germline.

The CDR3 spells CASITAMGRGGWGAYEQYF. CDR3 nucleotides: TGTGCCAGCATAACGGCAATGGGTAGGGGGGGTTGGGGGGCCTACGAGCAGTACTTC. The rearrangement uses TRBV28 and TRBJ2-7, with D perhaps matching TRBD2 (7 bases). V shed 7 bases and J shed 2 bases, with 30 bases lying between them. Germline CDR1 reads MDHEN; CDR2 reads SYDVKM. This CDR3 spans 19 amino acids.

The V gene is TRBV5-4, the J gene TRBJ2-5; the match to TRBD1 covers 10 bases. J gave up 5 bases and V 4 bases, and 8 bases lay outside the gene matches. Germline V gene sequence: CDR1 SGHNT, CDR2 YYREEE (reference sequence). CDR3 length: 15 amino acids. The CDR3 sequence is CASSLGGQGLETQYF. The CDR3 DNA sequence: TGTGCCAGCAGCCTTGGGGGACAGGGGCTGGAGACCCAGTACTTC.

This chain's CDR3 is CASSESGRAYEQYF. The CDR3 nucleotides are TGCGCCAGCAGTGAGAGCGGGAGGGCCTACGAGCAGTACTTC. The rearrangement uses TRBV10-1 and TRBJ2-7, with 10 bases lining up with TRBD2. The V gene end was trimmed by 2 bases and the J gene end by 2 bases; junction bases not matched to a gene: 0. Germline V gives CDR1 WNHNN, CDR2 SYGVQD (reference sequence). CDR3 length: 14 residues.

This rearrangement joins TRBV11-3 to TRBJ2-1; 7 positions agree with TRBD2. V dropped 1 base and J dropped 7; count of bases not matched to a gene: 7. The germline V gene has CDR1 SGHNT and CDR2 YENEEA. This CDR3 is built from 15 residues. In nucleotides, the CDR3 is TGTGCCAGCAGCTTAGGGCGGGAGTTGTGGAATGAGCAGTTCTTC. Its protein is CASSLGRELWNEQFF. Drawing the rest from reference TRBV11-3 and TRBJ2-1, the complete variable domain is EAGVVQSPRYKIIEKKQPVAFWCNPISGHNTLYWYLQNLGQGPELLIRYENEEAVDDSQLPKDRFSAERLKGVDSTLKIQPAELGDSAVYLCASSLGRELWNEQFFGPGTRLTVL.

The chain couples TRBV5-1 to TRBJ2-1; 10 nucleotides match TRBD2. Unmatched junction bases numbered 9, after V lost 0 bases and J lost 6 bases. The CDR3 runs to 17 residues. Germline values: CDR1 SGHRS, CDR2 YFSETQ. The CDR3 DNA reads as TGCGCCAGCAGCTTGGAAGTCCTAGCGGGAGCTGGCAATGAGCAGTTCTTC. As protein: CASSLEVLAGAGNEQFF.

The J gene is TRBJ1-2, the V gene TRBV28; D is ambiguous. The germline V gene encodes CDR1 MDHEN and CDR2 SYDVKM. The ends were cut back, 1 base at V and 8 bases at J, with 8 bases in the middle. The CDR3 is 12 amino acids. In DNA form, the CDR3 reads TGTGCCAGCAGTTTATCAGGTCCCGGCTACACCTTC. Translating gives CASSLSGPGYTF.

This clone showed up just once. The chain carries TRBV9 and TRBJ2-1; D possibly corresponds to TRBD1 (5 bases). V was shortened by 2 bases and J by 5 bases, with 14 bases between the two germline ends. The CDR3 totals 15 residues. Germline V gene lookup returns CDR1 SGDLS and CDR2 YYNGEE. CDR3 sequence reads: CASSVIASRDNEQFF. The CDR3 DNA reads as TGTGCCAGCAGCGTGATAGCCTCCAGGGACAATGAGCAGTTCTTC. Full variable domain (rest looked up from reference TRBV9 and TRBJ2-1): DSGVTQTPKHLITATGQRVTLRCSPRSGDLSVYWYQQSLDQGLQFLIQYYNGEERAKGNILERFSAQQFPDLHSELNLSSLELGDSALYFCASSVIASRDNEQFFGPGTRLTVL.